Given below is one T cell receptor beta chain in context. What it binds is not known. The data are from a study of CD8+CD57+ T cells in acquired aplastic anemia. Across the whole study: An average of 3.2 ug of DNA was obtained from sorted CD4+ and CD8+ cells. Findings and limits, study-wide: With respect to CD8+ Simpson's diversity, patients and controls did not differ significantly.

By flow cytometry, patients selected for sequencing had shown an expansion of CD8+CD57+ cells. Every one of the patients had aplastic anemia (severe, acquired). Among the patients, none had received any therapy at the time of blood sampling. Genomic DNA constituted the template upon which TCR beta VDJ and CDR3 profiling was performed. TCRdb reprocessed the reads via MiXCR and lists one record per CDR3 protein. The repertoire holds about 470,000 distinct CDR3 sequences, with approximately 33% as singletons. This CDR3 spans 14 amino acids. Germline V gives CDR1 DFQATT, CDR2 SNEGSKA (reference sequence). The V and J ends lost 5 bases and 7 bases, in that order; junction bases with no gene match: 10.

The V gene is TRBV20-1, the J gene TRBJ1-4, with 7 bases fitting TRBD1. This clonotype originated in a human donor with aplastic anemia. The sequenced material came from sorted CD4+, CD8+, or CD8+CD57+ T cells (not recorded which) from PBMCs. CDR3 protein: CSAGGTEPFEKLFF. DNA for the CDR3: TGCAGTGCTGGGGGGACAGAACCCTTTGAAAAACTGTTTTTT.